The sequence of this TCR beta chain was determined in a study of cytomegalovirus exposure and HLA in healthy donors. PCR amplification relied on 60 Vbeta primers (plus 13 Jbeta primers). Measured with immunoSEQ multiplex PCR; TCRdb has only the in-frame clones, and not every one. The sample consists of 150,000 to 190,000 clones, roughly 84% of them appearing once. CDR1 and CDR2 from the germline V gene are SNHLY and FYNNEI. V shed 7 bases and J shed 3 bases, with 13 bases lying between them. The CDR3 has 14 residues. General study findings and limits: TCR beta V segments were, for the most part, productive about 90% or about 30% of the time in an earlier analysis.

Turning to this clone: Its antigen is not identified.

Sequencing was performed on PBMCs. The chain is built from TRBV2 and TRBJ1-5; weak D call: TRBD1 (6 bases). The receptor's source is a woman between 18 and 29 years old in good health and CMV-seronegative. CDR3 residues: CASTPNRDNQPQHF. CDR3 DNA sequence: TGTGCCAGCACCCCGAACAGGGACAATCAGCCCCAGCATTTT.